The clone carrying this T cell receptor beta chain was seen ten or more times. Its antigen is unidentified. This beta chain came through as a stray read in a library set up for alpha chains, and its size says little. The data are from a study of spatial heterogeneity in lung cancer. Findings and limits, study-wide: Resection saw ubiquitous expanded tumor TCRs appear in blood more than follow-up did.

Each molecule of TCR cDNA was tagged with one unique molecular identifier. TCRdb redid the calling of the 5' RACE reads with MiXCR, one entry per CDR3 protein. In the table there are around 10,000 distinct CDR3 sequences, about 3.7% of which are singletons. This sample's time point: sample taken at primary tumor resection. Without sorting, whole RNA was sequenced from tumor, nontumor lung or frozen PBMC. Germline CDR1 is MDHEN and CDR2 is SYDVKM. This CDR3 region has 13 residues. V was trimmed by 6 bases and J by 4 bases, leaving 13 bases between them. The chain carries TRBV28 and TRBJ2-7, with D perhaps TRBD1 (6 bases). Source: PBMCs, taken at surgery. The TCR originated in a female donor with early-stage non-small cell lung cancer. In DNA, the CDR3 is TGTGCCAGCAGCATAACAGGGTTATACGAGCAGTACTTC. It is translated as CASSITGLYEQYF.